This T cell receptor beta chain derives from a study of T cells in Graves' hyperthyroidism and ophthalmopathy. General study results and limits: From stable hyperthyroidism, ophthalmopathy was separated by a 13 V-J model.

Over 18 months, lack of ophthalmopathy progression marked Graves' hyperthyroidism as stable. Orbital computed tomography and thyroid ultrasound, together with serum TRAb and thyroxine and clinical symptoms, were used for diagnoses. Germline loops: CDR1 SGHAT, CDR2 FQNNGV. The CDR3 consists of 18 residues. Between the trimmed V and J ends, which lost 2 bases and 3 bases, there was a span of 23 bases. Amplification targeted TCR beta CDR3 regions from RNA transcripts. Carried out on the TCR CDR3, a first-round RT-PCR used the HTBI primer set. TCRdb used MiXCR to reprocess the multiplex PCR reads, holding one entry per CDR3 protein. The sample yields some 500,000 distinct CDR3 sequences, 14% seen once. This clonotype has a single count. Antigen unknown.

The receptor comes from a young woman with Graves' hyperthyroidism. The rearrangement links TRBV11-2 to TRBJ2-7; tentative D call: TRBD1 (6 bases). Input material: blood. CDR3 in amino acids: CASSLTGTYYKEYYEQYF. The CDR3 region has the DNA TGTGCCAGCAGCTTAACCGGGACATATTATAAGGAGTACTACGAGCAGTACTTC.